Described below is a single T cell receptor beta chain sequence and its context. The antigen remains undetermined. Sequencing was at deep level. For sorted subsets, roughly 200 ng DNA per replicate equaled around 30,000 T cell genomes. Data came from immunoSEQ multiplex PCR; TCRdb stores just in-frame clones and leaves some out. The profile covers some 1,100,000 clones, with roughly 74% appearing a single time and under 0.65% taken by the ten largest. J was trimmed by 3 bases and V by 4 bases; bases with no gene match: 3. This CDR3 has 14 amino acids. Germline V gene lookup returns CDR1 SGDLS and CDR2 YYNGEE. This record comes from a study of shared clonotypes between healthy human individuals. Study-level background: For every donor, three CD4 naive, three CD4 memory, two CD8 naive and one CD8 memory plates were used.

General study findings and limits: Among non-shared clonotypes, generation probabilities were lower than among those shared by all four donors.

Source material: memory CD4+ T cells from PBMCs. Subset: CD45RA-negative fraction. V and J are TRBV9 and TRBJ2-1; 8 bases match TRBD2. The TCR was taken from a man younger than 35 in good health. Some clones in this sample may be carry-over from other donors' samples. The DNA of the CDR3 is TGTGCCAGCAGCTCAGCGGGAGTCTACAATGAGCAGTTCTTC. Translated, it gives CASSSAGVYNEQFF.